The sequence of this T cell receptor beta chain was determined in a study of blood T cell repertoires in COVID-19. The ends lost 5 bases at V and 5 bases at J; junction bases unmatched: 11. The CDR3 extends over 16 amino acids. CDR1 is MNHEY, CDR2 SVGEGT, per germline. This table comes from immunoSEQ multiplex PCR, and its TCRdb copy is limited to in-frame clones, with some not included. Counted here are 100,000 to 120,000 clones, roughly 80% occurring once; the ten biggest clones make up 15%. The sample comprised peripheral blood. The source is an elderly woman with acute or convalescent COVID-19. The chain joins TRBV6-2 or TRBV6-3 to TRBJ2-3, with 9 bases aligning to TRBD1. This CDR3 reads CASSPPPGQGRDTQYF. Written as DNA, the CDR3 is TGTGCCAGCAGTCCACCTCCGGGACAGGGAAGAGATACGCAGTATTTT.